These 21 T cell receptor beta chains came from one sample sequenced in a study of shared clonotypes between healthy human individuals. Repertoires were generated with immunoSEQ multiplex PCR, while TCRdb's copy carries only in-frame clones and drops some. Among millions of clones, around 95% were seen once, and the ten largest hold 0.1% to 0.15%. The sample was naive CD4+ T cells sorted from blood. The subset: CD45RA+ positively selected. The receptors were sampled from a man aged 18 to 29 in good health.

V and J are TRBV10-2 and TRBJ1-2; D might be TRBD1 (6 bases). Germline V gives CDR1 WSHSY, CDR2 SAAADI. V was cut by 0 bases and J by 5 bases, with 19 bases left in between. The CDR3 is 17 amino acids. The DNA for the CDR3 is TGCGCCAGCAGTGAGTCGAGTCTGGGCAGGGGTTTTTATGGCTACACCTTC. This sequence encodes CASSESSLGRGFYGYTF.

The chain combines TRBV5-1 with TRBJ1-1; 8 bases are shared with TRBD1. Germline assignment: CDR1 SGHRS and CDR2 YFSETQ. J was trimmed by 0 bases and V by 3 bases; bases with no gene match: 7. CDR3 length equals 16 residues. CDR3 coding DNA: TGCGCCAGCAGCTGGAGGACAGGGACCATGAACACTGAAGCTTTCTTT. Protein: CASSWRTGTMNTEAFF. The entire variable domain, with the rest obtained from reference TRBV5-1 and TRBJ1-1, is as follows: KAGVTQTPRYLIKTRGQQVTLSCSPISGHRSVSWYQQTPGQGLQFLFEYFSETQRNKGNFPGRFSGRQFSNSRSEMNVSTLELGDSALYLCASSWRTGTMNTEAFFGQGTRLTVV.

The rearrangement joins TRBV5-1 to TRBJ2-7, with no clear D. The CDR3 totals 14 residues. From germline, CDR1 is SGHRS and CDR2 YFSETQ. V was pared by 0 bases and J by 1 base, with 8 bases between. This CDR3 reads CASSLEARSYEQYF. CDR3 nucleotides: TGCGCCAGCAGCTTGGAGGCCAGATCCTACGAGCAGTACTTC.

The rearrangement links TRBV9 to TRBJ2-7; 7 nucleotides align to TRBD2. Trimming cost V 4 bases and J 2 bases; bases outside gene matches: 3. CDR1 is SGDLS, CDR2 YYNGEE, per germline. CDR3 length: 13 residues. The CDR3 DNA follows: TGTGCCAGCAGCCCCGGGACTACCTACGAGCAGTACTTC. It translates to CASSPGTTYEQYF.

This sequence joins TRBV4-3 and TRBJ2-5, with D maybe TRBD1 (7 bases). The ends were cut back, 0 bases at V and 5 bases at J, with 16 bases in the middle. This CDR3 comprises 16 residues. Germline V gene sequence: CDR1 LGHNA, CDR2 YSLEER. The CDR3 reads CASSQDQGGWWETQYF. In DNA, the CDR3 is TGCGCCAGCAGCCAAGATCAGGGGGGATGGTGGGAGACCCAGTACTTC.

The chain couples TRBV7-2 to TRBJ1-2; a possible D gene is TRBD1 (6 bases). V was shortened by 2 bases and J by 3 bases, with 10 bases between the two germline ends. The CDR3 has 14 residues. Germline assignment: CDR1 SGHTA and CDR2 FQGNSA. This CDR3 is CASSLYQGYYGYTF. The CDR3 nucleotides are TGTGCCAGCAGCTTATATCAGGGGTACTATGGCTACACCTTC.

The V gene is TRBV27, the J gene TRBJ1-2; D might be TRBD1 (5 bases). This CDR3 region has 13 residues. From germline, CDR1 is MNHEY and CDR2 SMNVEV (reference sequence). The V and J ends lost 4 bases and 7 bases respectively, with 13 bases between them. The CDR3 nucleotides read TGTGCCAGCAGTTATGGTGGGGGGGGTGGCTACACCTTC. Its translation is CASSYGGGGGYTF.

This clone was seen a handful of times. This chain uses TRBV9 with TRBJ1-2; perhaps TRBD1 as D (6 bases). The CDR3 totals 17 residues. V was clipped by 3 bases and J by 2 bases, with 20 bases between them. From germline, CDR1 is SGDLS and CDR2 YYNGEE. CDR3 sequence (DNA): TGTGCCAGCAGCGGTGCGTGGACAGAGCCACTAAACTATGGCTACACCTTC. It yields the protein CASSGAWTEPLNYGYTF. The full variable domain, rest sourced from reference TRBV9 and TRBJ1-2, is DSGVTQTPKHLITATGQRVTLRCSPRSGDLSVYWYQQSLDQGLQFLIQYYNGEERAKGNILERFSAQQFPDLHSELNLSSLELGDSALYFCASSGAWTEPLNYGYTFGSGTRLTVV.

The chain combines TRBV9 with TRBJ2-7; perhaps D is TRBD1 or TRBD2 (5 bases each). V gave up 0 bases and J gave up 2 bases, with 15 bases separating them. Germline CDR1 and CDR2: SGDLS and YYNGEE. There are 16 residues in the CDR3. The CDR3 DNA is TGTGCCAGCAGCGTAGAGGGGCGGGCTCCCACCTACGAGCAGTACTTC. Its protein is CASSVEGRAPTYEQYF.

The chain uses TRBV23-1 and TRBJ1-3; the D is unclear. TRBV23-1 is recorded as an ORF, its role being uncertain. V lost 0 bases, J lost 9 bases, and 3 bases lay in between. The CDR3 contains 11 residues. The CDR3 protein is CASSQSGTIYF. The CDR3, as DNA: TGCGCCAGCAGTCAATCGGGCACCATATATTTT.

The chain couples TRBV9 to TRBJ2-6; no clear D. Trimming left V 3 bases short and J 3 bases short, with 10 bases between. The CDR3 sequence is 15 residues long. Germline V gene sequence: CDR1 SGDLS, CDR2 YYNGEE. The CDR3, as DNA: TGTGCCAGCAGCGCAGACATGGTTGGGGCCAACGTCCTGACTTTC. Amino acids: CASSADMVGANVLTF. The full variable domain, with the rest looked up from reference TRBV9 and TRBJ2-6, is DSGVTQTPKHLITATGQRVTLRCSPRSGDLSVYWYQQSLDQGLQFLIQYYNGEERAKGNILERFSAQQFPDLHSELNLSSLELGDSALYFCASSADMVGANVLTFGAGSRLTVL.

The chain recombines TRBV20-1 with TRBJ2-1; the D is unclear. Trimming shortened V by 2 bases and J by 8 bases, and 7 bases separated the two germline ends. The CDR3 is 11 amino acids. Germline values: CDR1 DFQATT, CDR2 SNEGSKA (reference sequence). The chain's CDR3 is CSARFLDEQFF. DNA for the CDR3: TGCAGTGCTAGATTCTTGGATGAGCAGTTCTTC.

The genes are TRBV15 and TRBJ1-2; 12 nucleotides agree with TRBD1. Germline CDR1 reads LNHNV; CDR2 reads YYDKDF (reference sequence). Losses at the gene ends were 1 base for V and 3 bases for J; bases not matched to a gene: 3. The CDR3 spans 16 residues. CDR3 in amino acids: CATSRGGTGGHYGYTF. CDR3 bases: TGTGCCACCAGCAGAGGTGGGACAGGGGGCCACTATGGCTACACCTTC.

V usage is TRBV29-1 and J usage is TRBJ1-4; D perhaps matches TRBD1 (5 bases). In germline, CDR1 is SQVTM, CDR2 ANQGSEA. The ends were cut back, 8 bases at V and 7 bases at J, with 17 bases in the middle. This CDR3 contains 13 residues. CDR3 region: CSHRPGRLEKLFF. The CDR3 coding sequence is TGCAGCCACCGGCCGGGACGGCTTGAAAAACTGTTTTTT.

The CDR3 sequence: CASSLPGSSYEQYF. The CDR3 DNA is TGTGCCAGCAGTTTACCCGGCAGCTCCTACGAGCAGTACTTC. The chain joins TRBV25-1 to TRBJ2-7; the D is unclear. From germline, CDR1 is MGHDK and CDR2 SYGVNS. The CDR3 spans 14 residues. Trimming removed 5 bases at V and 0 bases at J, with 11 bases between.

As DNA, the CDR3 is TGTGCCATCCGGGGGTCCGGGGTCTTGAACACCGGGGAGCTGTTTTTT. Its protein is CAIRGSGVLNTGELFF. The chain carries TRBV11-2 and TRBJ2-2; D is possibly TRBD2 (6 bases). With 10 bases removed from V and 1 base from J, the gap between germline ends came to 19 bases. The CDR3 consists of 16 residues. Germline V CDR1 and CDR2: SGHAT, FQNNGV.

As to this clone: Other nucleotide sequences from this sample produce the same CDR3. The chain employs TRBV7-2 and TRBJ2-7, with D unclear. This CDR3 is built from 13 residues. Germline CDR1 and CDR2: SGHTA and FQGNSA. V lost 1 base and J lost 3, with 7 bases in between. CDR3 DNA sequence: TGTGCCAGCAGCTTAGTAGGCGGCTACGAGCAGTACTTC. Encoded protein: CASSLVGGYEQYF.

The chain has TRBV28 and TRBJ1-4; D may be TRBD1 (5 bases). Germline V lookup: CDR1 MDHEN, CDR2 SYDVKM. The length of the CDR3 is 15 residues. The ends were cut back, 2 bases at V and 4 bases at J, with 11 bases in the middle. CDR3 loop: CASSLTNRLNEKLFF. As DNA, the CDR3 is TGTGCCAGCAGTTTAACGAACAGGCTTAATGAAAAACTGTTTTTT. Supplemented by reference TRBV28 and TRBJ1-4, the full variable domain reads DVKVTQSSRYLVKRTGEKVFLECVQDMDHENMFWYRQDPGLGLRLIYFSYDVKMKEKGDIPEGYSVSREKKERFSLILESASTNQTSMYLCASSLTNRLNEKLFFGSGTQLSVL.

The CDR3 DNA follows: TGTGCCCTAAGGGAGGGGGTGACCGGACTCTACGAGCAGTACTTC. Protein sequence: CALREGVTGLYEQYF. The chain joins TRBV30 to TRBJ2-7, with D perhaps matching TRBD2 (7 bases). V gave up 8 bases and J gave up 3 bases, with 23 bases separating them. This CDR3 spans 15 amino acids. Germline CDR1 GTSNPN, CDR2 SVGIG (reference sequence).

This clone has just one count. The chain is built from TRBV5-4 and TRBJ2-1; D is unresolved. This CDR3 comprises 14 residues. V was clipped by 3 bases and J by 8 bases, with 15 bases between them. The V gene's germline CDR1 is SGHNT and CDR2 YYREEE (reference sequence). CDR3 bases: TGTGCCAGCAGCTCCCCCCGGTCTTTAGATGAGCAGTTCTTC. Translation gives CASSSPRSLDEQFF.

This clone was seen a single time. The sample carries other DNA sequences with the same CDR3. This chain joins TRBV9 and TRBJ2-1; 7 bases line up with TRBD2. V dropped 3 bases and J dropped 0; count of bases not matched to a gene: 3. CDR1 and CDR2 from the germline V gene are SGDLS and YYNGEE. The CDR3 contains 15 residues. CDR3 bases: TGTGCCAGCAGCGCTAGCGGAAGCTCCTACAATGAGCAGTTCTTC. It encodes CASSASGSSYNEQFF.